Below are 12 T cell receptor beta chains sequenced from a single sample in a study of OX40 agonist ivuxolimab in advanced cancers. Generated by immunoSEQ multiplex PCR, the TCRdb table keeps only in-frame clones and is missing some. Found here are about 60,000 clones, 75% to 90% of them singletons; the top ten hold roughly 1.9%. Sequenced material: CD4+ or CD8+ T cells sorted from blood, taken in a trial of the OX40 agonist ivuxolimab. These receptors were collected from an adult with an advanced solid tumor such as melanoma, head and neck, liver or kidney cancer.

The gene calls are TRBV10-1 and TRBJ2-5; no firm D call. Per the germline V gene, CDR1 is WNHNN and CDR2 is SYGVQD (reference sequence). V was cut by 0 bases and J by 9 bases, with 11 bases left in between. The CDR3 extends over 13 amino acids. CDR3 sequence: CASSESGGLAQYF. CDR3 DNA sequence: TGCGCCAGCAGTGAGTCGGGCGGTTTGGCCCAGTACTTC.

In its sample, this clone was seen once. The chain is built from TRBV5-1 and TRBJ1-1; D gene uncertain. The CDR3 totals 14 residues. Germline assignment: CDR1 SGHRS and CDR2 YFSETQ. With 0 bases removed from V and 1 base from J, the gap between germline ends came to 7 bases. This chain's CDR3 is CASSLVSQNTEAFF. The CDR3, as DNA: TGCGCCAGCAGCTTGGTATCCCAGAACACTGAAGCTTTCTTT.

The chain has TRBV19 and TRBJ2-7; TRBD1 matches 7 bases. There are 14 residues in the CDR3. Trimming took 5 bases from V and 3 from J; bases not matched to a gene: 7. From germline, CDR1 is LNHDA and CDR2 SQIVND (reference sequence). CDR3 in amino acids: CASSADREGYEQYF. In DNA, the CDR3 is TGTGCCAGTAGTGCAGACAGGGAAGGCTACGAGCAGTACTTC.

The V and J genes are TRBV2 and TRBJ1-6, with D maybe TRBD1 (6 bases). The CDR3 has 13 residues. V was shortened by 6 bases and J by 7 bases, with 10 bases between the two germline ends. Germline V gene data show CDR1 as SNHLY and CDR2 as FYNNEI. As DNA, the CDR3 is TGTGCCAGCAGGTCTGGGGGCAATTCACCCCTCCACTTT. Residues: CASRSGGNSPLHF.

This chain links TRBV7-8 with TRBJ1-2; D perhaps matches TRBD1 (6 bases). The germline V gene has CDR1 SGHVS and CDR2 FQNEAQ. This CDR3 contains 15 residues. V was trimmed by 4 bases and J by 1 base, leaving 13 bases between them. CDR3 region: CASSSLRGVNYGYTF. In DNA form, the CDR3 reads TGTGCCAGCAGCTCACTAAGGGGGGTTAACTATGGCTACACCTTC.

V gene TRBV19 combines with J gene TRBJ2-7; tentatively, D is TRBD1 (5 bases). CDR3 length equals 12 residues. V was cut by 7 bases and J by 3 bases, with 10 bases left in between. Per germline, CDR1 LNHDA and CDR2 SQIVND (reference sequence). The CDR3 sequence: CASTADSYEQYF. The CDR3 nucleotides read TGTGCCAGTACCGCAGACAGCTACGAGCAGTACTTC.

In this sample, this clone turned up once. V gene TRBV7-2 combines with J gene TRBJ2-2, with D perhaps matching TRBD1 (5 bases). Looked up from germline, CDR1 is SGHTA and CDR2 is FQGNSA. CDR3 length: 16 amino acids. V lost 5 bases, J lost 4 bases, and 17 bases lay in between. The CDR3 bases are TGTGCCAGCAGCCAACCCCAGGGTAGGAGCACCGGGGAGCTGTTTTTT. It is translated as CASSQPQGRSTGELFF.

The V call is TRBV4-2, the J call TRBJ2-7; 11 bases fit TRBD1. V dropped 6 bases and J dropped 6; count of bases not matched to a gene: 10. The CDR3 sequence is 15 residues long. The germline V gene has CDR1 LGHNA and CDR2 YNFKEQ. The CDR3 DNA sequence: TGTGCCAGCAGACCGCCAAGGACAGGGGGCGTCGAGCAGTACTTC. Amino acid sequence: CASRPPRTGGVEQYF.

This clone was observed a single time. Written as DNA, the CDR3 is TGTGCCAGCGGCAGGGTAGCCACTGAAGCTTTCTTT. Translation gives CASGRVATEAFF. The chain links TRBV28 to TRBJ1-1, with D possibly being TRBD1 (5 bases). The CDR3 has 12 amino acids. V was pared by 8 bases and J by 4 bases, with 11 bases between. Looked up from germline, CDR1 is MDHEN and CDR2 is SYDVKM.

The chain joins TRBV6-1 to TRBJ2-7, with no clear D. Per the germline V gene, CDR1 is MNHNS and CDR2 is SASEGT. The CDR3 spans 13 residues. The CDR3: CASKVPSSYEQYF. Written as DNA, the CDR3 is TGTGCTTCCAAGGTCCCGAGCTCCTACGAGCAGTACTTC.

V is TRBV29-1 and J is TRBJ2-1, with D perhaps TRBD1 (6 bases). From germline, CDR1 is SQVTM and CDR2 ANQGSEA. The CDR3 is 16 amino acids. Trimming removed 8 bases from V and 5 bases from J, with 25 bases in between. The CDR3 DNA sequence: TGCAGCTCCAAGATTGGGTGGGCAGGGGCGAACAATGAGCAGTTCTTC. The encoded protein is CSSKIGWAGANNEQFF.

The chain links TRBV1 to TRBJ2-3; the D call TRBD2 from the table was never checked on the DNA. TRBV1 is a pseudogene. This CDR3 is 17 amino acids long. For the CDR3, the DNA is TGCACCAGCAGCCAAGTGGACTTAGCGGAGAGCACAGATACGCAGTATTTT. Its protein is CTSSQVDLAESTDTQYF.